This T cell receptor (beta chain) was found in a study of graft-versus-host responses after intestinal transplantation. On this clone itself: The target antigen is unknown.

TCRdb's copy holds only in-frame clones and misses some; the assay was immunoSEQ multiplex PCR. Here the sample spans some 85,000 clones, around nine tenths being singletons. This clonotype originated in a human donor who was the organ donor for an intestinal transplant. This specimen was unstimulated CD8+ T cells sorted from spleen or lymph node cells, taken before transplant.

The CDR3 loop is CASSPNLGVWDTEAFF. In DNA form, the CDR3 reads TGTGCCAGCAGCCCTAACCTGGGGGTGTGGGACACTGAAGCTTTCTTT. This chain links TRBV9 with TRBJ1-1; TRBD1 might be the D (5 bases). Trimming removed 4 bases from V and 3 bases from J, with 19 bases in between. In germline, CDR1 is SGDLS, CDR2 YYNGEE. CDR3 length equals 16 residues.